Listed below are T cell receptor beta chains from one sample, sequenced in a study of T cell responses to AZD1222 COVID-19 vaccine. The assay was immunoSEQ multiplex PCR, and TCRdb's table has in-frame clones only and misses some. The top ten hold 1.5% to 2% of the sample, which has more than 100,000 clones, over 90% seen once. Sequencing was performed on peripheral blood, taken on day 0 of AZD1222 vaccination. These receptors all come from an adult in good health. CDR3s include the opening cysteine and the closing phenylalanine or tryptophan. Fields, in order: V gene, clone size, J gene, D gene, CDR3 protein, CDR3 DNA. D genes are given only for firm matches. Clone size appears in some rows only: once, few, many, or a class for an expanded clone.

V gene: TRBV2; clone size: -; J gene: TRBJ1-2; D gene: -; CDR3 protein: CASTDNRVYRPGGYTF; CDR3 DNA: TGTGCCAGCACCGACAACCGGGTCTACAGGCCTGGTGGCTACACCTTC
V gene: TRBV7-3; clone size: -; J gene: TRBJ2-1; D gene: -; CDR3 protein: CGRRGDYHDEQFF; CDR3 DNA: TGTGGACGCCGGGGCGATTACCACGATGAGCAGTTCTTC
V gene: TRBV12-3/TRBV12-4; clone size: -; J gene: TRBJ2-3; D gene: TRBD1; CDR3 protein: CATRTGRTDTQYF; CDR3 DNA: TGTGCCACCCGGACAGGGAGGACAGATACGCAGTATTTT
V gene: TRBV10-3; clone size: -; J gene: TRBJ1-2; D gene: -; CDR3 protein: CAIRPPEGANYGYTF; CDR3 DNA: TGTGCCATCAGACCGCCGGAGGGTGCAAACTATGGCTACACCTTC
V gene: TRBV30; clone size: -; J gene: TRBJ2-7; D gene: -; CDR3 protein: CAWSFGVTYEQYF; CDR3 DNA: TGTGCCTGGAGTTTTGGCGTAACCTACGAGCAGTACTTC
V gene: TRBV18; clone size: few; J gene: TRBJ2-7; D gene: TRBD1; CDR3 protein: CASSKPGQGVYEQYF; CDR3 DNA: TGTGCCAGCTCAAAACCGGGACAGGGGGTCTACGAGCAGTACTTC
V gene: TRBV5-3; clone size: many; J gene: TRBJ1-6; D gene: TRBD1; CDR3 protein: CARSTGGAPLHF; CDR3 DNA: TGTGCCAGAAGCACAGGGGGCGCACCCCTCCACTTT
V gene: TRBV7-2; clone size: -; J gene: TRBJ1-2; D gene: -; CDR3 protein: CASSLDRWQGDGYTF; CDR3 DNA: TGTGCCAGCAGCTTAGATCGGTGGCAGGGCGATGGCTACACCTTC
V gene: TRBV9; clone size: once; J gene: TRBJ2-7; D gene: TRBD2; CDR3 protein: CASSVEVAGEGEQYF; CDR3 DNA: TGTGCCAGCAGCGTAGAAGTCGCGGGGGAGGGGGAGCAGTACTTC
V gene: TRBV13; clone size: -; J gene: TRBJ2-5; D gene: -; CDR3 protein: CASSLGRFQETQYF; CDR3 DNA: TGTGCCAGCAGCTTGGGACGGTTCCAAGAGACCCAGTACTTC
V gene: TRBV9; clone size: -; J gene: TRBJ1-1; D gene: -; CDR3 protein: CASSVDGTSGTEAFF; CDR3 DNA: TGTGCCAGCAGCGTAGACGGGACGAGCGGCACTGAAGCTTTCTTT
V gene: TRBV30; clone size: -; J gene: TRBJ1-6; D gene: -; CDR3 protein: CAWRRYNNSPLHF; CDR3 DNA: TGTGCCTGGAGGCGTTATAACAATTCACCCCTCCACTTT
V gene: TRBV7-3; clone size: -; J gene: TRBJ2-3; D gene: TRBD1; CDR3 protein: CASSKLGQGEDTQYF; CDR3 DNA: TGTGCCAGCAGCAAATTAGGACAGGGTGAAGATACGCAGTATTTT
V gene: TRBV7-9; clone size: -; J gene: TRBJ1-1; D gene: -; CDR3 protein: CASRSLQGNEAFF; CDR3 DNA: TGTGCCAGCAGATCCCTACAGGGTAATGAAGCTTTCTTT
V gene: TRBV9; clone size: once; J gene: TRBJ2-1; D gene: -; CDR3 protein: CASSVEGGAEQFF; CDR3 DNA: TGTGCCAGCAGCGTAGAGGGCGGGGCTGAGCAGTTCTTC
V gene: TRBV5-1; clone size: -; J gene: TRBJ1-4; D gene: TRBD1; CDR3 protein: CASSSGQGNEKLFF; CDR3 DNA: TGCGCCAGCAGCTCGGGACAGGGGAACGAAAAACTGTTTTTT
V gene: TRBV6-5; clone size: -; J gene: TRBJ1-5; D gene: TRBD1; CDR3 protein: CASGTDSNQPQHF; CDR3 DNA: TGTGCCAGCGGGACAGATAGCAATCAGCCCCAGCATTTT
V gene: TRBV6-6; clone size: -; J gene: TRBJ1-1; D gene: -; CDR3 protein: CASRLQETEAFF; CDR3 DNA: TGTGCCAGCAGGCTCCAGGAGACTGAAGCTTTCTTT
V gene: TRBV7-2; clone size: once; J gene: TRBJ2-7; D gene: -; CDR3 protein: CASSLVQGIATEQYF; CDR3 DNA: TGTGCCAGCAGCTTAGTACAGGGCATAGCCACCGAGCAGTACTTC
V gene: TRBV7-6; clone size: -; J gene: TRBJ1-2; D gene: -; CDR3 protein: CASSLADGGGYTF; CDR3 DNA: TGTGCCAGCAGCTTAGCGGACGGGGGTGGCTACACCTTC
V gene: TRBV19; clone size: -; J gene: TRBJ1-5; D gene: -; CDR3 protein: CARDEGCQPQHF; CDR3 DNA: TGTGCCAGGGACGAGGGGTGTCAGCCCCAGCATTTT
V gene: TRBV4-3; clone size: -; J gene: TRBJ2-3; D gene: -; CDR3 protein: CASSQEGRKTQYF; CDR3 DNA: TGCGCCAGCAGCCAAGAGGGGCGGAAAACGCAGTATTTT
V gene: TRBV24-1; clone size: once; J gene: TRBJ2-5; D gene: -; CDR3 protein: CATSDLGGDQETQYF; CDR3 DNA: TGTGCCACCAGTGATTTGGGAGGCGACCAAGAGACCCAGTACTTC